Below, 24 T cell receptor beta chains from the same sample are listed, as sequenced in a study of shared clonotypes between healthy human individuals. Here immunoSEQ multiplex PCR was the method, and the copy in TCRdb shows in-frame clones only, minus some. This sample has 2 million to 3 million clones, with approximately 93% found just once. Source material: naive CD4+ T cells from PBMCs. The sample's subset: CD45RA+ positively selected. The receptor set was obtained from a man aged 18-30 years in good health. Some clones in this sample may be carry-over from other donors' samples.

The V call is TRBV7-3, the J call TRBJ2-3; D is unresolved. From germline, CDR1 is SGHTA and CDR2 FQGTGA. Trimming took off 1 base at V and 0 bases at J, with 17 bases between the two ends. The CDR3 loop spans 18 amino acids. The CDR3 here is CASSLMARTRSSTDTQYF. CDR3 DNA sequence: TGTGCCAGCAGCTTAATGGCTCGAACACGGAGTAGCACAGATACGCAGTATTTT.

Comment on this clone: Other DNA sequences within the sample encode an identical CDR3. The gene calls are TRBV5-1 and TRBJ2-5; D ambiguous. V lost 4 bases and J 4 bases, leaving 11 bases between the germline ends. This CDR3 is 13 amino acids long. Per the germline V gene, CDR1 is SGHRS and CDR2 is YFSETQ. In DNA, the CDR3 is TGCGCCAGCAGCCCTACCCCCGCAGAGACCCAGTACTTC. Its protein product is CASSPTPAETQYF.

This clone was seen a single time. The chain joins TRBV18 to TRBJ1-6, with 9 bases fitting TRBD1. The germline V gene encodes CDR1 KGHSH and CDR2 LQKENI. The CDR3 contains 14 residues. Trimming removed 3 bases from V and 8 bases from J; junction bases left unmatched: 2. The CDR3 here is CASSPDRGDSPLHF. CDR3 in DNA: TGTGCCAGCTCACCGGACAGGGGTGATTCACCCCTCCACTTT.

The V call is TRBV11-3, the J call TRBJ2-2; 13 bases match TRBD2. This CDR3 spans 18 amino acids. The V gene's germline CDR1 is SGHNT and CDR2 YENEEA. V lost 2 bases to trimming and J lost 5 bases; unmatched junction nucleotides: 8. The CDR3: CASSLLGLAGEGTGELFF. CDR3 coding DNA: TGTGCCAGCAGCTTATTAGGACTAGCGGGAGAGGGTACCGGGGAGCTGTTTTTT.

The chain uses TRBV30 and TRBJ1-6; D uncertain. This CDR3 comprises 15 residues. V gave up 2 bases and J gave up 5 bases, with 13 bases separating them. The germline CDR1 and CDR2 sequences are GTSNPN and SVGIG (reference sequence). The CDR3 loop is CAWSTPSRDNSPLHF. The DNA for the CDR3 is TGTGCCTGGAGTACCCCCTCCCGGGATAATTCACCCCTCCACTTT.

This chain connects TRBV5-1 to TRBJ2-2, with D possibly being TRBD2 (6 bases). CDR3 length equals 16 residues. Germline V CDR1 and CDR2: SGHRS, YFSETQ. Between the trimmed V and J ends, which lost 0 bases and 3 bases, there was a span of 12 bases. In DNA form, the CDR3 reads TGCGCCAGCAGCTTGGCAGGAGGGCCATACACCGGGGAGCTGTTTTTT. As protein: CASSLAGGPYTGELFF.

This clone was observed once. The chain combines TRBV4-3 with TRBJ1-1; TRBD1 might be the D (5 bases). This CDR3 is 16 amino acids long. With 1 base removed from V and 2 bases from J, the gap between germline ends came to 14 bases. The germline gives CDR1 LGHNA, CDR2 YSLEER. CDR3 residues: CASSQGGTSRNTEAFF. As DNA, the CDR3 is TGCGCCAGCAGCCAAGGTGGGACTTCACGAAACACTGAAGCTTTCTTT.

V is TRBV27 and J is TRBJ2-3; TRBD2 agrees at 15 bases. Trimming cost V 5 bases and J 9 bases; bases outside gene matches: 9. Germline V gene data show CDR1 as MNHEY and CDR2 as SMNVEV (reference sequence). This CDR3 spans 16 amino acids. The CDR3: CASSTRTSGRAGTQYF. The CDR3 region has the DNA TGTGCCAGCAGTACCCGGACTAGCGGGAGGGCAGGGACGCAGTATTTT.

The chain has TRBV27 and TRBJ2-6, with D possibly matching TRBD2 (5 bases). Trimming shortened V by 5 bases and J by 0 bases, and 17 bases separated the two germline ends. Germline values: CDR1 MNHEY, CDR2 SMNVEV (reference sequence). The CDR3 has 18 amino acids. The CDR3 bases are TGTGCCAGCAGTATAATAGCGTTCAGCCGCTCTGGGGCCAACGTCCTGACTTTC. Translating gives CASSIIAFSRSGANVLTF.

The J gene is TRBJ2-7, the V gene TRBV7-7, with a weak D call TRBD2 (6 bases). The CDR3 has 14 residues. With 5 bases removed from V and 2 bases from J, the gap between germline ends came to 13 bases. CDR1 and CDR2 from the germline V gene are SSHAT and FNYEAQ (reference sequence). CDR3 DNA sequence: TGTGCCAGCAGCCCCGGGACTGGTACCTACGAGCAGTACTTC. This translates into CASSPGTGTYEQYF.

In its sample, this clone was seen once. J is TRBJ1-5 and V is TRBV7-2; 7 bases agree with TRBD1. V shed 5 bases and J 6 bases; nucleotides not matched to a gene: 10. Germline CDR1 and CDR2: SGHTA and FQGNSA. This CDR3 is 15 amino acids long. CDR3 DNA: TGTGCCAGCAGCCCGTTCGACAGGGTAGGTCAGCCCCAGCATTTT. This gives the protein CASSPFDRVGQPQHF.

Remarks on this clone: The same CDR3 is also encoded by other DNA sequences in this sample. This chain uses TRBV5-1 with TRBJ2-5; D is unresolved. The length of the CDR3 is 12 residues. V lost 4 bases and J lost 5, with 9 bases in between. Germline V gene data show CDR1 as SGHRS and CDR2 as YFSETQ. This CDR3 is CASSPTWETQYF. In nucleotides, the CDR3 is TGCGCCAGCAGCCCGACATGGGAGACCCAGTACTTC. The full variable domain, its missing parts supplied by reference TRBV5-1 and TRBJ2-5, is KAGVTQTPRYLIKTRGQQVTLSCSPISGHRSVSWYQQTPGQGLQFLFEYFSETQRNKGNFPGRFSGRQFSNSRSEMNVSTLELGDSALYLCASSPTWETQYFGPGTRLLVL.

CDR3 sequence (DNA): TGTGCCTGGGCTCCGGGACAGGGCCTAGCGGGGACCTTC. This codes for CAWAPGQGLAGTF. V usage is TRBV30 and J usage is TRBJ1-2; TRBD1 agrees at 9 bases. J lost 14 bases, V lost 5 bases, and 15 bases had no gene match. The germline CDR1 and CDR2 sequences are GTSNPN and SVGIG (reference sequence). This CDR3 contains 13 residues.

The chain combines TRBV9 with TRBJ1-3, with D unresolved. Trimming pared 5 bases from V and 3 bases from J, leaving 9 bases between. The germline gives CDR1 SGDLS, CDR2 YYNGEE. The CDR3 is made up of 13 amino acids. The chain's CDR3 is CASSNLGGNTIYF. The CDR3, as DNA: TGTGCCAGCAGTAACCTCGGTGGAAACACCATATATTTT. The full variable domain, its missing parts supplied by reference TRBV9 and TRBJ1-3, is DSGVTQTPKHLITATGQRVTLRCSPRSGDLSVYWYQQSLDQGLQFLIQYYNGEERAKGNILERFSAQQFPDLHSELNLSSLELGDSALYFCASSNLGGNTIYFGEGSWLTVV.

V and J are TRBV7-2 and TRBJ2-7; 9 bases agree with TRBD2. The CDR3 runs 14 residues. Germline-derived CDR1 and CDR2 are SGHTA and FQGNSA. The junction had 4 bases not matched to a gene; V was cut back by 6 bases and J by 1 base. The CDR3 loop is CASSSGRFSYEQYF. In nucleotides, the CDR3 is TGTGCCAGCAGTAGCGGGAGATTTTCCTACGAGCAGTACTTC.

The rearrangement joins TRBV6-1 to TRBJ2-1; D possibly corresponds to TRBD2 (5 bases). The V and J ends lost 2 bases and 6 bases respectively, with 20 bases between them. The CDR3 length is 17 residues. From germline, CDR1 is MNHNS and CDR2 SASEGT. CDR3 sequence (DNA): TGTGCCAGCAGTGAAATTGCTGTACTCACTAGGGCCAATGAGCAGTTCTTC. Protein: CASSEIAVLTRANEQFF.

The genes are TRBV7-2 and TRBJ2-7, with 9 bases aligning to TRBD2. This CDR3 comprises 17 residues. The ends lost 1 base at V and 6 bases at J; junction bases unmatched: 13. CDR1 and CDR2 (germline): SGHTA, FQGNSA. CDR3 DNA sequence: TGTGCCAGCAGCTTAGAAGCGGCGGCGGGAGGGATTGGCGAGCAGTACTTC. Protein sequence: CASSLEAAAGGIGEQYF. Complete variable domain (other parts from reference TRBV7-2 and TRBJ2-7): GAGVSQSPSNKVTEKGKDVELRCDPISGHTALYWYRQSLGQGLEFLIYFQGNSAPDKSGLPSDRFSAERTGGSVSTLTIQRTQQEDSAVYLCASSLEAAAGGIGEQYFGPGTRLTVT.

The rearrangement links TRBV27 to TRBJ2-1; D gene ambiguous. Germline values: CDR1 MNHEY, CDR2 SMNVEV (reference sequence). V lost 7 bases, J lost 0 bases, and 13 bases lay in between. The CDR3 length is 15 residues. CDR3 nucleotide sequence: TGTGCCAGCACGGTGAGGTCGAGCTCCTACAATGAGCAGTTCTTC. Translating gives CASTVRSSSYNEQFF.

Comments on this clone: Within the sample, other DNA sequences also encode this same CDR3. The chain has TRBV5-1 and TRBJ1-5; the D is unclear. The germline V and J ends were trimmed by 2 bases and 2 bases, with 11 bases remaining between them. The CDR3 is 15 amino acids. The germline V gene has CDR1 SGHRS and CDR2 YFSETQ. The chain's CDR3 is CASSLGPAGNQPQHF. For the CDR3, the DNA is TGCGCCAGCAGCTTAGGGCCGGCGGGCAATCAGCCCCAGCATTTT.

With respect to this clone: The sample contains more than one DNA sequence encoding this CDR3. The genes are TRBV28 and TRBJ2-5; D unresolved. V was pared by 3 bases and J by 3 bases, with 8 bases between. Germline values: CDR1 MDHEN, CDR2 SYDVKM. The CDR3 covers 13 residues. CDR3 in amino acids: CASSLGGEETQYF. The DNA for the CDR3 is TGTGCCAGCAGTTTGGGTGGGGAAGAGACCCAGTACTTC. The entire variable domain, with the rest obtained from reference TRBV28 and TRBJ2-5, is as follows: DVKVTQSSRYLVKRTGEKVFLECVQDMDHENMFWYRQDPGLGLRLIYFSYDVKMKEKGDIPEGYSVSREKKERFSLILESASTNQTSMYLCASSLGGEETQYFGPGTRLLVL.

The chain combines TRBV4-2 with TRBJ1-3, with D possibly being TRBD1 (6 bases). Germline V gene lookup returns CDR1 LGHNA and CDR2 YNFKEQ. V dropped 0 bases and J dropped 9 bases, with 18 bases sitting between them. The CDR3 length is 16 residues. The CDR3 sequence is CASSQDGGAPGGTIYF. The CDR3 DNA reads as TGTGCCAGCAGCCAAGATGGGGGGGCCCCCGGGGGCACCATATATTTT.

The chain uses TRBV5-4 and TRBJ2-3; D gene unclear. This CDR3 has 13 amino acids. The V gene lost 4 bases and the J gene lost 2 bases, with 8 bases spanning the gap. Looked up from germline, CDR1 is SGHNT and CDR2 is YYREEE (reference sequence). For the CDR3, the DNA is TGTGCCAGCAGCCCTCAGAACACAGATACGCAGTATTTT. It yields the protein CASSPQNTDTQYF.

V is TRBV6-5 and J is TRBJ2-7; D might be TRBD1 (6 bases). CDR1 and CDR2 from the germline V gene are MNHEY and SVGAGI. The V end was cut by 6 bases, the J end by 7 bases, with 22 bases between. CDR3 length: 15 residues. The chain's CDR3 is CASRGQGLQFQEQYF. DNA for the CDR3: TGTGCCAGCAGAGGCCAGGGGCTACAATTTCAGGAGCAGTACTTC.

The V call is TRBV7-2, the J call TRBJ1-5; D is perhaps TRBD1 (5 bases). The CDR3 sequence is 15 residues long. Germline V gene data show CDR1 as SGHTA and CDR2 as FQGNSA. V lost 1 base, J lost 6 bases, and 13 bases lay in between. The CDR3 sequence: CASSLGAGWVQPQHF. The CDR3 coding sequence is TGTGCCAGCAGCTTAGGGGCAGGGTGGGTTCAGCCCCAGCATTTT.